This TCR beta chain was recorded in a study of blood T cell repertoires in COVID-19. TCRdb's table, derived via immunoSEQ multiplex PCR, lists solely in-frame clones and lacks some. The sample has about 140,000 clones; 75% to 80% are singletons. V dropped 3 bases and J dropped 5; count of bases not matched to a gene: 10. The CDR3 length is 15 residues. Germline CDR1 GTSNPN, CDR2 SVGIG (reference sequence). The rearrangement uses TRBV30 and TRBJ1-5; 7 nucleotides align to TRBD1. The sequenced sample consisted of peripheral blood. This clonotype was sampled from a woman aged 45-65 years with active or convalescent COVID-19. CDR3 loop: CAWRPKGQKDQPQHF. The CDR3 DNA reads TGTGCCTGGAGACCAAAGGGACAGAAGGATCAGCCCCAGCATTTT.